Listed below are T cell receptor beta chains from one sample, sequenced in a study of T-cell reconstitution after alpha-beta-depleted transplantation in children. Via MiXCR, TCRdb re-called the PCR reads, giving one row per CDR3 protein. The data hold around 600,000 distinct CDR3 sequences, with roughly 10% observed a single time. The material sequenced was PBMCs from the stem cell graft donor, taken from the stem cell graft. The receptors were gathered from a human donor who donated a stem cell graft to a child with acute myeloid leukemia. Both conserved end residues are part of each CDR3. Fields, in order: clone size, CDR3 length, D gene, J gene, V gene, CDR3 protein, CDR3 DNA. The D gene is left open where the match is weak. Expanded clones are given a class, and other clones once, few, many or no size at all.

>few|13|TRBD1|TRBJ1-1|TRBV20-1
CSAGGQGDTEAFF
TGCAGTGCTGGGGGACAGGGGGACACTGAAGCTTTCTTT
>NA|14|NA|TRBJ2-3|TRBV6-1
CASSRGFTTDTQYF
TGTGCCAGCAGTCGCGGGTTTACCACAGATACGCAGTATTTT
>once|15|NA|TRBJ2-5|TRBV5-1
CASSLVSWREETQYF
TGCGCCAGCAGCTTGGTATCGTGGAGGGAGGAGACCCAGTACTTC
>few|14|NA|TRBJ2-7|TRBV7-2
CASSSDSLSYEQYF
TGTGCCAGCAGCTCCGATAGCCTTTCCTACGAGCAGTACTTC
>few|20|TRBD1|TRBJ2-5|TRBV25-1
CASSESPRGGQGSVRETQYF
TGTGCCAGCAGTGAATCCCCTAGGGGAGGACAGGGTTCGGTGCGAGAGACCCAGTACTTC
>few|17|NA|TRBJ2-1|TRBV5-6
CASSLPTLTTYYNEQFF
TGTGCCAGCAGCCTACCAACCCTGACTACTTACTACAATGAGCAGTTCTTC
>few|12|TRBD1|TRBJ2-7|TRBV29-1
CSVMTGVYEQYF
TGCAGCGTGATGACAGGGGTATACGAGCAGTACTTC
>many|14|TRBD1|TRBJ2-1|TRBV29-1
CSLKDRGTYNEQFF
TGCAGCCTAAAAGACAGGGGGACCTACAATGAGCAGTTCTTC
>few|13|NA|TRBJ1-1|TRBV29-1
CSASPLGGTEAFF
TGCAGCGCGTCTCCCTTAGGGGGAACTGAAGCTTTCTTT
>NA|15|NA|TRBJ1-1|TRBV5-1
CASSSGSTLNTEAFF
TGCGCCAGCAGCTCGGGATCGACCCTGAACACTGAAGCTTTCTTT
>few|16|TRBD2|TRBJ2-6|TRBV7-9
CASSIWGGTGANVLTF
TGTGCCAGCAGCATATGGGGGGGGACCGGGGCCAACGTCCTGACTTTC
>few|14|NA|TRBJ1-5|TRBV28
CASSLGGNPQPQHF
TGTGCCAGCAGTCTTGGGGGTAATCCTCAGCCCCAGCATTTT
>few|17|TRBD1|TRBJ1-6|TRBV4-3
CASSQDIGTGMRSPLHF
TGCGCCAGCAGCCAAGATATCGGGACAGGGATGCGATCACCCCTCCACTTT
>NA|18|TRBD2|TRBJ2-1|TRBV28
CASGLTSGKLVAYNEQFF
TGTGCCAGCGGGTTGACTAGCGGGAAACTGGTGGCCTACAATGAGCAGTTCTTC
>many|13|NA|TRBJ2-1|TRBV28
CASIDNSVIEQFF
TGTGCCAGCATTGACAATTCAGTGATTGAGCAGTTCTTC
>many|12|NA|TRBJ1-1|TRBV20-1
CSATQGNTEAFF
TGCAGTGCTACCCAGGGGAACACTGAAGCTTTCTTT
>few|17|TRBD2|TRBJ2-1|TRBV5-1
CASSLRLAGDSYNEQFF
TGCGCCAGCAGCCTTCGTTTAGCGGGAGACTCCTACAATGAGCAGTTCTTC
>many|14|TRBD1|TRBJ1-1|TRBV29-1
CSVETGRRVTEAFF
TGCAGCGTTGAGACAGGGCGAAGGGTGACTGAAGCTTTCTTT
>few|18|TRBD1|TRBJ2-6|TRBV10-3
CAINNPTGESPGANVLTF
TGTGCCATCAATAATCCGACAGGGGAAAGTCCTGGGGCCAACGTCCTGACTTTC
>NA|15|TRBD2|TRBJ2-1|TRBV5-1
CASSLELAGDHEQFF
TGCGCCAGCAGCTTGGAACTAGCGGGAGACCATGAGCAGTTCTTC
>NA|12|NA|TRBJ2-3|TRBV24-1
CAAARGTDTQYF
TGTGCCGCCGCCAGGGGCACAGATACGCAGTATTTT
>few|15|NA|TRBJ2-5|TRBV7-2
CASSSQRSRTETQYF
TGTGCCAGCAGCTCCCAGAGATCACGGACCGAGACCCAGTACTTC
>NA|14|NA|TRBJ2-7|TRBV28
CASSPSNAGHEQYF
TGTGCCAGCAGTCCCTCTAATGCGGGTCACGAGCAGTACTTC
>NA|11|NA|TRBJ2-7|TRBV6-5
CASRFYSEQYF
TGTGCCAGCAGGTTTTACTCAGAGCAGTACTTC
>few|13|NA|TRBJ1-2|TRBV28
CASLPGGYYGYTF
TGTGCCTCTCTGCCGGGGGGTTACTATGGCTACACCTTC
>NA|18|TRBD2|TRBJ2-1|TRBV5-4
CASSLGGLAGVNYNEQFF
TGTGCCAGCAGCTTGGGTGGACTAGCGGGAGTTAACTACAATGAGCAGTTCTTC
>few|15|TRBD1|TRBJ2-7|TRBV6-2/TRBV6-3
CASSSPRGSSHEQYF
TGTGCCAGCAGTTCGCCCAGGGGGAGTTCTCACGAGCAGTACTTC
>many|11|TRBD1|TRBJ2-5|TRBV29-1
CSVSGIGTEDF
TGCAGCGTTTCAGGTATAGGGACAGAAGACTTC
>few|14|TRBD2|TRBJ2-5|TRBV20-1
CSADPGTRYETQYF
TGCAGTGCTGATCCCGGGACTAGATACGAGACCCAGTACTTC
>few|18|TRBD2|TRBJ2-1|TRBV12-3/TRBV12-4
CATGSGASGTLSYNEQFF
TGTGCCACCGGGTCTGGGGCTAGCGGGACCCTCTCCTACAATGAGCAGTTCTTC